This T cell receptor (beta chain) was captured by sequencing in a study of radiation and T cells in renal cell carcinoma. Study summary: Nephrectomy followed 15 Gy stereotactic body radiation by 4 weeks.

Per the germline V gene, CDR1 is MNHEY and CDR2 is SVGAGI. V lost 4 bases, J lost 2 bases, and 10 bases stayed unmatched. The CDR3 is 16 amino acids. The count of this clone is one. What it recognizes is unknown. Sequenced by immunoSEQ multiplex PCR; TCRdb stores in-frame clones only, minus some. The sample yields 150,000 to 160,000 clones, around 90% seen once. Time point reported: blood 2 weeks post-SBRT. The treatment was: 15 Gy SBRT to primary tumor, nephrectomy 4 weeks later. The study's findings and limits: Pretreatment tumor biopsies were lacking, so baseline clonotypes are unknown.

The source of this sequence is a woman aged 45 to 65 with renal cell carcinoma. V gene TRBV6-5 combines with J gene TRBJ1-2; 7 bases are a match to TRBD1. The sequencing used blood, collected from a patient whose treatment included radiotherapy and nephrectomy. CDR3 sequence reads: CASSSPTGVPNYGYTF. The CDR3 coding sequence is TGTGCCAGCAGTTCCCCCACAGGGGTCCCAAACTATGGCTACACCTTC.